Shown below are 4 T cell receptor beta chains from a single sample sequenced in a study of glioma-infiltrating T cells (dated by TCRdb to 2016 to 2017). This sample was sequenced with an Illumina MiSeq. The iRepertoire nested amplicon-rescue multiplex PCR (arm-PCR) platform was used to amplify TCR alpha and beta CDR3 regions from RNA. TCRdb's own reprocessing of the public reads used fastp at Q25 and MiXCR and kept productive beta chains. Entries are consolidated by CDR3 protein sequence, retaining the most common genes and DNA. The sample table records some 150,000 distinct CDR3 sequences; more than 35% of these occur just once. The top ten constitute more than 15% of the sample. Specimen: glioma tissue, nonneoplastic brain tissue, or PBMCs (not recorded which). The receptor source for this set is a human donor with low-grade glioma or glioblastoma, undergoing nonglioma brain surgery, or in good health (not recorded which).

This rearrangement joins TRBV7-2 to TRBJ2-4; the D gene is possibly TRBD1 (6 bases). Trimming cost V 5 bases and J 10 bases, with 9 bases left between them. Per the germline V gene, CDR1 is SGHTA and CDR2 is FQGNSA. The CDR3 runs 11 residues. CDR3 DNA sequence: TGTGCCAGCAGCCTTACAGGGATTCAGTACTTC. It codes for CASSLTGIQYF.

The chain has TRBV19 and TRBJ1-1; no clear D. V lost 7 bases and J 0 bases, leaving 15 bases between the germline ends. The germline V gene encodes CDR1 LNHDA and CDR2 SQIVND (reference sequence). This CDR3 contains 15 residues. The DNA of the CDR3 is TGTGCCAGTAATGTCGGAGCAGTCATGAACACTGAAGCTTTCTTT. Translating gives CASNVGAVMNTEAFF.

The chain is built from TRBV15 and TRBJ1-6; D call uncertain. Trimming stripped 1 base from V and 0 bases from J, with 4 bases between. CDR3 length: 15 amino acids. CDR1 is LNHNV, CDR2 YYDKDF, per germline (reference sequence). The CDR3 protein is CATSRASSYNSPLHF. For the CDR3, the DNA is TGTGCCACCAGCAGAGCAAGCTCCTATAATTCACCCCTCCACTTT.

This clonotype has just a few counts. The chain carries TRBV7-2 and TRBJ1-1; D is ambiguous. The CDR3 runs 12 residues. The V and J ends lost 2 bases and 4 bases respectively, with 5 bases between them. The germline CDR1 and CDR2 sequences are SGHTA and FQGNSA. CDR3 region: CASSLRSTEAFF. The CDR3 DNA follows: TGTGCCAGCAGCTTAAGAAGCACTGAAGCTTTCTTT.